These T cell receptor beta chains were read from a single sample in a study of a mutant IDH1 vaccine in newly diagnosed glioma. TCRdb's table, derived via immunoSEQ multiplex PCR, lists solely in-frame clones and lacks some. This table holds 45,000 to 60,000 clones, around 80% found once. The sample in question was PBMCs, obtained from a glioma patient treated with radiotherapy, temozolomide or both. The receptors here all came from a woman in her thirties or forties with glioma. Both conserved end residues are part of each CDR3. A D gene is named only where the DNA matches it firmly. Clone size is shown for a subset of rows, as once, few, many or a class of expanded clone.

NA | TRBJ1-4 | once | TRBV6-1 | CASSEDPGFNEKLFF | TGTGCCAGCAGTGAAGATCCAGGTTTTAATGAAAAACTGTTTTTT
NA | TRBJ2-1 | NA | TRBV7-2 | CASSSWGQNSPQFF | TGTGCCAGCAGCTCGTGGGGACAAAATTCGCCCCAGTTCTTC
NA | TRBJ1-1 | few | TRBV2 | CASSEVLGWTEAFF | TGTGCCAGCAGTGAAGTCCTGGGGTGGACTGAAGCTTTCTTT
NA | TRBJ1-5 | NA | TRBV2 | CASTPGRGGNQPQHF | TGTGCCAGCACCCCCGGGAGGGGAGGCAATCAGCCCCAGCATTTT
NA | TRBJ1-5 | NA | TRBV19 | CASSGWTARPQHF | TGTGCCAGTAGTGGGTGGACGGCCCGGCCCCAGCATTTT
NA | TRBJ1-3 | NA | TRBV30 | CAWRTGNTIYF | TGTGCCTGGAGAACTGGAAACACCATATATTTT
TRBD1 | TRBJ1-2 | NA | TRBV27 | CASFGTGVDGYTF | TGTGCCAGCTTTGGGACAGGGGTAGATGGCTACACCTTC
TRBD1 | TRBJ1-6 | NA | TRBV7-6 | CASSLQTGNSPLHF | TGTGCCAGCAGCCTGCAGACAGGGAATTCACCCCTCCACTTT
NA | TRBJ2-7 | NA | TRBV7-2 | CASSLALAEQYF | TGTGCCAGCAGCTTAGCGCTAGCCGAGCAGTACTTC
NA | TRBJ1-2 | NA | TRBV5-4 | CASSYPRVPNYGYTF | TGTGCCAGCAGCTACCCCCGGGTCCCAAACTATGGCTACACCTTC
NA | TRBJ1-4 | NA | TRBV7-9 | CASSLLGPGNEKLFF | TGTGCCAGCAGCTTACTCGGTCCCGGTAATGAAAAACTGTTTTTT
TRBD1 | TRBJ1-1 | NA | TRBV2 | CASSEGTGGITEAFF | TGTGCCAGCAGTGAAGGGACAGGGGGTATCACTGAAGCTTTCTTT
TRBD1 | TRBJ2-7 | once | TRBV25-1 | CASSGVNRGPSYEQYF | TGTGCCAGCAGTGGTGTAAACAGGGGCCCGTCCTACGAGCAGTACTTC
NA | TRBJ1-1 | NA | TRBV10-3 | CAISDGGRVTEAFF | TGTGCCATCAGTGATGGTGGCAGGGTTACTGAAGCTTTCTTT
NA | TRBJ1-1 | NA | TRBV6-5 | CASRPSGSPEAFF | TGTGCCAGCAGACCGTCAGGGAGCCCTGAAGCTTTCTTT
NA | TRBJ1-2 | NA | TRBV5-4 | CASSFNLDNNYGYTF | TGTGCCAGCAGCTTCAACTTGGACAACAACTATGGCTACACCTTC
NA | TRBJ1-3 | NA | TRBV7-9 | CASSPPGVSGNTIYF | TGTGCCAGCAGCCCGCCAGGGGTCTCTGGAAACACCATATATTTT
NA | TRBJ1-2 | NA | TRBV20-1 | CSANSYGYTF | TGCAGTGCGAACTCCTATGGCTACACCTTC
TRBD1 | TRBJ2-7 | once | TRBV6-1 | CASSRDRGFYEQYF | TGTGCCAGCAGCCGGGACAGGGGCTTCTACGAGCAGTACTTC
NA | TRBJ2-2 | once | TRBV6-1 | CASSEGTANTGELFF | TGTGCCAGCAGTGAAGGGACAGCGAACACCGGGGAGCTGTTTTTT
NA | TRBJ1-5 | NA | TRBV2 | CASSESRNSNQPQHF | TGTGCCAGCAGTGAAAGCAGAAACAGCAATCAGCCCCAGCATTTT
NA | TRBJ1-2 | NA | TRBV15 | CATSRGERGYTF | TGTGCCACCAGCAGAGGGGAGCGGGGCTACACCTTC
NA | TRBJ2-7 | NA | TRBV5-1 | CASSLVVGRDGQQYF | TGCGCCAGCAGCTTGGTAGTGGGCAGGGACGGGCAGCAGTACTTC
NA | TRBJ1-2 | NA | TRBV21-1 | CASSKRSESTGTENYGYTF | TGTGCCAGCAGCAAACGGAGCGAGTCCACCGGGACAGAGAACTATGGCTACACCTTC
NA | TRBJ1-3 | NA | TRBV5-1 | CASSREGQKGNTIYF | TGCGCCAGCAGCCGAGAAGGTCAAAAAGGAAACACCATATATTTT
NA | TRBJ1-1 | few | TRBV2 | CASSGWGWDTEAFF | TGTGCCAGCAGTGGATGGGGTTGGGACACTGAAGCTTTCTTT
NA | TRBJ2-1 | NA | TRBV5-5 | CASSLGQGSYNEQFF | TGTGCCAGCAGCTTGGGGCAGGGCTCCTACAATGAGCAGTTCTTC
NA | TRBJ1-2 | NA | TRBV6-5 | CASSYGAVYGYTF | TGTGCCAGCAGTTACGGGGCAGTATATGGCTACACCTTC
NA | TRBJ1-3 | NA | TRBV7-2 | CASSLDLLATIYF | TGTGCCAGCAGCTTGGACCTGCTGGCCACCATATATTTT
TRBD1 | TRBJ2-2 | NA | TRBV4-3 | CASSLLTGSNPTGELFF | TGCGCCAGCAGCCTGCTGACAGGGAGTAACCCCACCGGGGAGCTGTTTTTT
NA | TRBJ2-1 | NA | TRBV25-1 | CASSRGWGLNNEQFF | TGTGCCAGCAGTCGGGGGTGGGGGCTAAACAATGAGCAGTTCTTC
NA | TRBJ1-1 | NA | TRBV6-5 | CASSYSGSNTEAFF | TGTGCCAGCAGTTACTCGGGGAGTAACACTGAAGCTTTCTTT
TRBD1 | TRBJ2-7 | NA | TRBV5-1 | CASSRTLGQGAYEQYF | TGCGCCAGCAGCAGAACGTTGGGACAGGGGGCCTACGAGCAGTACTTC
NA | TRBJ2-1 | once | TRBV9 | CASSVAKGRESYNEQFF | TGTGCCAGCAGCGTAGCTAAGGGCAGGGAATCCTACAATGAGCAGTTCTTC
TRBD2 | TRBJ2-7 | NA | TRBV25-1 | CASSDFLAGPALYEQYF | TGTGCCAGCAGTGACTTCCTAGCGGGCCCTGCCCTCTACGAGCAGTACTTC